This T cell receptor (beta chain) was found in a study of Ad26.COV2.S vaccination and SARS-CoV-2 variants. Study background: Sample donor was a member of the COV1001 Ad26.COV2.S trial arm.

Overall study results and limits: Participants given vaccine showed non-spike TCR breadth similar to that of placebo recipients.

The treatment is: some 20 received Ad26.COV2.S at low or high dose, single or two shots; about five received placebo; per-sample allocation not given. The samples date from day 63 after the first vaccine or placebo injection. The CDR3 has 15 amino acids. Germline lookup yields CDR1 SGHTA and CDR2 FQGNSA. V shed 5 bases, J shed 5 bases, and the junction held 8 bases outside the gene matches. The table came from immunoSEQ multiplex PCR; TCRdb's copy has only in-frame clones and leaves some out. The sample lists approximately 350,000 clones, roughly 84% occurring once. A remark on this clone: Antigen specificity is unknown.

The rearrangement uses TRBV7-2 and TRBJ2-3; 9 bases are a match to TRBD2. The origin of this receptor is a person between 18 and 59 years old who received the Ad26.COV2.S COVID-19 vaccine or a placebo. Here the sequenced sample was peripheral blood, taken in a trial of Ad26.COV2.S vaccine versus placebo. The CDR3 DNA follows: TGTGCCAGCAGCCCCCTAGCGGGGATGAGAGATACGCAGTATTTT. Its protein product is CASSPLAGMRDTQYF.